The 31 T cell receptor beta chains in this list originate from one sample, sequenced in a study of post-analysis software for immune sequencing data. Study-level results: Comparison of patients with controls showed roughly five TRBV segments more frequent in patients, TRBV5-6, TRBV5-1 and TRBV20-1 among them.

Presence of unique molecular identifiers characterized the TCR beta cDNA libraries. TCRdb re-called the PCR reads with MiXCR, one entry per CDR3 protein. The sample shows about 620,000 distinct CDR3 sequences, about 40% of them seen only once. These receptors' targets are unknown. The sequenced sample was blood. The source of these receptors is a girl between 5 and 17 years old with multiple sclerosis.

CDR3 region: CASSSGDRGDNSPLHF. The CDR3 nucleotides read TGTGCCAGCAGCTCCGGGGACAGGGGAGATAATTCACCCCTCCACTTT. The V gene is TRBV7-9, the J gene TRBJ1-6; 10 nucleotides agree with TRBD1. The CDR3 sequence is 16 residues long. Per germline, CDR1 SEHNR and CDR2 FQNEAQ (reference sequence). Trimming cost V 4 bases and J 5 bases; bases outside gene matches: 5.

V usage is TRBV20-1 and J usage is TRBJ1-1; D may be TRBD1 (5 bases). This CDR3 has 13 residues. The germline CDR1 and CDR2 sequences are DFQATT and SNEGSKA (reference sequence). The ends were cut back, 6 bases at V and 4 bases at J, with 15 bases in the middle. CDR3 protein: CSAQDGRGTEAFF. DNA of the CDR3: TGCAGTGCCCAAGACGGGAGGGGCACTGAAGCTTTCTTT.

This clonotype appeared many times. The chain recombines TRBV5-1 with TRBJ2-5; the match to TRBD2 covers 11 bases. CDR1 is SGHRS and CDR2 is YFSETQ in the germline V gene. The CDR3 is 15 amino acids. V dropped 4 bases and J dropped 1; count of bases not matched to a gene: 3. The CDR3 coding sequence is TGCGCCAGCAGCCCAGGACTAGCGGGCCAAGAGACCCAGTACTTC. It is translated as CASSPGLAGQETQYF.

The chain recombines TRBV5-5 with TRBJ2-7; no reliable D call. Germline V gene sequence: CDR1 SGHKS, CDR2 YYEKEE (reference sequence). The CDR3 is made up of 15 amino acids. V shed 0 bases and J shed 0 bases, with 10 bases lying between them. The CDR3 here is CASSLEPEASYEQYF. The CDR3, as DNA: TGTGCCAGCAGCTTGGAACCGGAAGCCTCCTACGAGCAGTACTTC.

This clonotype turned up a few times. The CDR3 region has the DNA TGTGCCAGCAGTTTAAACCGGGTCCTCGAGCAGTACTTC. This codes for CASSLNRVLEQYF. V is TRBV6-5 and J is TRBJ2-7; D call uncertain. Germline V gives CDR1 MNHEY, CDR2 SVGAGI. CDR3 length: 13 residues. V was clipped by 4 bases and J by 6 bases, with 13 bases between them.

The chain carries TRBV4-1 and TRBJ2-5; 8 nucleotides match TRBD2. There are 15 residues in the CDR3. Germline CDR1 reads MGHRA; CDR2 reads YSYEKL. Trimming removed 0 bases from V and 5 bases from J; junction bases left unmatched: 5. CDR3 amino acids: CASSQETGGPETQYF. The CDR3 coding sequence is TGCGCCAGCAGCCAAGAGACGGGAGGGCCGGAGACCCAGTACTTC.

The CDR3 sequence: CSVAWASDQPQHF. DNA of the CDR3: TGCAGCGTTGCCTGGGCTTCCGATCAGCCCCAGCATTTT. V usage is TRBV29-1 and J usage is TRBJ1-5; no clear D. The CDR3 runs 13 residues. V was clipped by 4 bases and J by 5 bases, with 12 bases between them. Germline CDR1 and CDR2: SQVTM and ANQGSEA.

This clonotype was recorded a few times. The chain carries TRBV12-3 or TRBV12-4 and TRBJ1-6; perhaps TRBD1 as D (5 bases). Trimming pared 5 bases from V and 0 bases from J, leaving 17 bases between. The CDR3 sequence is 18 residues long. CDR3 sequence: CASSPGAQFSSYNSPLHF. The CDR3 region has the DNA TGTGCCAGCAGTCCCGGGGCACAATTTAGCTCCTATAATTCACCCCTCCACTTT.

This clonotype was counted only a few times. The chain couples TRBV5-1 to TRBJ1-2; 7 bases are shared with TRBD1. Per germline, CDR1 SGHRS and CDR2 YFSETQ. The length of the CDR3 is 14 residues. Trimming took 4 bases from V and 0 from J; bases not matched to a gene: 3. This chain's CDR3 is CASSIGTANYGYTF. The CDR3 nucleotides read TGCGCCAGCAGCATTGGGACAGCTAACTATGGCTACACCTTC.

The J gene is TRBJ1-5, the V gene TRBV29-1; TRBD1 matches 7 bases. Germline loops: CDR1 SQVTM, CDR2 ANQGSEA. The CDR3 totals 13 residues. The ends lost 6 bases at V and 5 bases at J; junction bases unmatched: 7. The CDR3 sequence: CSVDTGADQPQHF. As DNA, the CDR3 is TGCAGCGTAGATACAGGGGCTGATCAGCCCCAGCATTTT.

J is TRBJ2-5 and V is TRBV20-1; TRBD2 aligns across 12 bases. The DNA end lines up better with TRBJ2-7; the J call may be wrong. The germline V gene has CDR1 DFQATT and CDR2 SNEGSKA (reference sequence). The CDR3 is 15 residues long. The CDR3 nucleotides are TGCAGTGCTAGAGTACCGACTAGCGGGGGCTACGAGCAGTACTTC. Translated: CSARVPTSGGYEQYF.

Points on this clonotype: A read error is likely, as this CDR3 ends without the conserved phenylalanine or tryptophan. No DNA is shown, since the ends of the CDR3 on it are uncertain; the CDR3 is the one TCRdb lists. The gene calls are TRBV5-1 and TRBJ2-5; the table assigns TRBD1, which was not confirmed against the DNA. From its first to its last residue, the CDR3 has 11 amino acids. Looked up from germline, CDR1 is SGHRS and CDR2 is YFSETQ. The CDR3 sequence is CASSESGTEYC.

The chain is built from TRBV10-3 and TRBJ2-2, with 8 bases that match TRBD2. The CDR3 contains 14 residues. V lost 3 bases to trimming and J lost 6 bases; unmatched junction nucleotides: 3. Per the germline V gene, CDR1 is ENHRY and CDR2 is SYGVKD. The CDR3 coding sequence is TGTGCCATCAGTGAACTAGCGGTATCCGGGGAGCTGTTTTTT. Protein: CAISELAVSGELFF.

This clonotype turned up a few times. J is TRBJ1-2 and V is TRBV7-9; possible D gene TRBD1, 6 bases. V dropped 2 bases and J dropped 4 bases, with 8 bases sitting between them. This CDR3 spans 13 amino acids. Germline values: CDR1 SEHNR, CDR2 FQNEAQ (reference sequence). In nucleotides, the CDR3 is TGTGCCAGCAGCTTAAGGGGGAGCTATGGCTACACCTTC. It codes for CASSLRGSYGYTF.

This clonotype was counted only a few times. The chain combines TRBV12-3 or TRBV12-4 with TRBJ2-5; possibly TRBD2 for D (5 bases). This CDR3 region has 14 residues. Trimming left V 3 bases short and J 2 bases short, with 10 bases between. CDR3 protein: CASSLRAVQETQYF. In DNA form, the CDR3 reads TGTGCCAGCAGTTTGAGGGCTGTTCAAGAGACCCAGTACTTC.

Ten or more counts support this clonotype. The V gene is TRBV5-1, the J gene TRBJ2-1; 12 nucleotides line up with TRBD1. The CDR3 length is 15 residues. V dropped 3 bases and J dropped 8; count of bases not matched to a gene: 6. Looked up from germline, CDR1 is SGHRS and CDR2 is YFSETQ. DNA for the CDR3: TGCGCCAGCAGCTCCCACGGGACAGGGGGCGATGAGCAGTTCTTC. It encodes CASSSHGTGGDEQFF.

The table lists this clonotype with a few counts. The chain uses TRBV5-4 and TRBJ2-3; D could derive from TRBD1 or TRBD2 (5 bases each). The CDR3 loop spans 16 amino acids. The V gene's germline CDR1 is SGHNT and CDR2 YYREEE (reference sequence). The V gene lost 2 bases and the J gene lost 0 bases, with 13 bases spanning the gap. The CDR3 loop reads CASSFPGRTSTDTQYF. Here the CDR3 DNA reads TGTGCCAGCAGCTTCCCGGGACGGACTAGCACAGATACGCAGTATTTT.

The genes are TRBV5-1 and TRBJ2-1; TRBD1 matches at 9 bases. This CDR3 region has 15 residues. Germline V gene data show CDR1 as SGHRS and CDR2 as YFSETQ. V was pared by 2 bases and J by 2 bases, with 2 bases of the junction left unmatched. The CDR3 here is CASSFDRGAYNEQFF. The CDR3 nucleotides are TGCGCCAGCAGCTTTGACAGGGGGGCCTACAATGAGCAGTTCTTC. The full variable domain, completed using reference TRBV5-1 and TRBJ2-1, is KAGVTQTPRYLIKTRGQQVTLSCSPISGHRSVSWYQQTPGQGLQFLFEYFSETQRNKGNFPGRFSGRQFSNSRSEMNVSTLELGDSALYLCASSFDRGAYNEQFFGPGTRLTVL.

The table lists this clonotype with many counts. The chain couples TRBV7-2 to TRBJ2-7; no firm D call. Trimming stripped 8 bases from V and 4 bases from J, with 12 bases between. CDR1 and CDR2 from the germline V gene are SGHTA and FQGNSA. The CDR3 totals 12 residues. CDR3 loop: CASGKDGYEQYF. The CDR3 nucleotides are TGTGCCAGCGGAAAGGACGGTTACGAGCAGTACTTC.

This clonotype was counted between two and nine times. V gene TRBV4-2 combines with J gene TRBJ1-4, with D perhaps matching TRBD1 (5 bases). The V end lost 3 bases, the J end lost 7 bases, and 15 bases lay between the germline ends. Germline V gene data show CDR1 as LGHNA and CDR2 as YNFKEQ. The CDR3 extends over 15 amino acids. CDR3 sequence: CASSQLRGTGEKLFF. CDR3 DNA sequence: TGTGCCAGCAGCCAGCTTCGGGGGACGGGTGAAAAACTGTTTTTT.

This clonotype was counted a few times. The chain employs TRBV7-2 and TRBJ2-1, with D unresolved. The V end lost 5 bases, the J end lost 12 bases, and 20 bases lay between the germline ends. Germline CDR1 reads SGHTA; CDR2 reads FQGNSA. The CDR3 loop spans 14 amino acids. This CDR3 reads CASSPEISIHGQFF. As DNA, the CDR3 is TGTGCCAGCAGCCCGGAAATTAGCATTCATGGGCAGTTCTTC.

DNA for the CDR3: TGTGCTAGTGGCCCCGGGAGCAACTCTGGAAACACCATATATTTT. Translated, it gives CASGPGSNSGNTIYF. The rearrangement joins TRBV12-5 to TRBJ1-3; D is ambiguous. V was clipped by 6 bases and J by 0 bases, with 12 bases between them. The CDR3 consists of 15 residues. Germline V gene data show CDR1 as LGHNT and CDR2 as FRNRAP.

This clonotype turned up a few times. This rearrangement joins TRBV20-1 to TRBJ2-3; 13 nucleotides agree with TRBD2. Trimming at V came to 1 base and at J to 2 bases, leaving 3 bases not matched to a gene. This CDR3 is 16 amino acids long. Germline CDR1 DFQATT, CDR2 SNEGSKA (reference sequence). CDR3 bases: TGCAGTGCTAGAGGGACTAGCGGGGGCCCCACAGATACGCAGTATTTT. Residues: CSARGTSGGPTDTQYF.

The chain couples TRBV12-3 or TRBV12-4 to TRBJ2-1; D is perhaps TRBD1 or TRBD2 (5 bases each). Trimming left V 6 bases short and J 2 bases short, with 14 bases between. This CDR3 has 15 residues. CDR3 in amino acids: CASRLGRSTYNEQFF. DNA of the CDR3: TGTGCCAGCAGGCTGGGACGGTCGACCTACAATGAGCAGTTCTTC.

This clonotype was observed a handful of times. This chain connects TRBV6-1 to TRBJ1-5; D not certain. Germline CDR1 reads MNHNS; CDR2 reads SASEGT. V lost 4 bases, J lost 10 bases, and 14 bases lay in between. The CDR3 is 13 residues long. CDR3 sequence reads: CASSAAVLKPQHF. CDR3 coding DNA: TGTGCCAGCAGTGCGGCGGTTCTGAAACCCCAGCATTTT.

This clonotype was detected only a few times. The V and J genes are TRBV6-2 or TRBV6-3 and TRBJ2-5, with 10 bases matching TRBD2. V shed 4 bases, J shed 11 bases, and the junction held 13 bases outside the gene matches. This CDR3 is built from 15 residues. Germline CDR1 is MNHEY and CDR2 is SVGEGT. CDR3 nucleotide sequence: TGTGCCAGCAGTTTCCCATCCAGCGGGGGGGTTGAGCAGTACTTC. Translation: CASSFPSSGGVEQYF.

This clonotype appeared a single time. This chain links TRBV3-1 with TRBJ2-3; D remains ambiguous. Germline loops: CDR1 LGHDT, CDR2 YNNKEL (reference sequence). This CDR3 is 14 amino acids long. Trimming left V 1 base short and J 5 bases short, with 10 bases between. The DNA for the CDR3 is TGTGCCAGCAGCCAAGTTGAGACGGAAGATACGCAGTATTTT. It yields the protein CASSQVETEDTQYF.

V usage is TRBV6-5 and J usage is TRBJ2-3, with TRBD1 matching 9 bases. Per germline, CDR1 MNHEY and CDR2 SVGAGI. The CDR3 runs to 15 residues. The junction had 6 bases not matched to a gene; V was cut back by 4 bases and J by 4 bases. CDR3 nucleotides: TGTGCCAGCAGTTCCCGGACAGGGGTGGCAGATACGCAGTATTTT. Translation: CASSSRTGVADTQYF.

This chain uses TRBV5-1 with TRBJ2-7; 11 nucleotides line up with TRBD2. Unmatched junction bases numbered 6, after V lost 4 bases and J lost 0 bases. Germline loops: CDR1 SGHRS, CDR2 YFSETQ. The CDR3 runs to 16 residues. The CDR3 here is CASSASSGRTSYEQYF. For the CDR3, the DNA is TGCGCCAGCAGCGCGTCTAGCGGGAGGACCTCCTACGAGCAGTACTTC.

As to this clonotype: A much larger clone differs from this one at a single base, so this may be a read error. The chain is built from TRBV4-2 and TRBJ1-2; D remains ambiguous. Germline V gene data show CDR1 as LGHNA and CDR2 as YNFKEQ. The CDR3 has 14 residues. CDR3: CASSQVSDNYGHTF. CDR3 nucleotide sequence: TGTGCCAGCAGCCAAGTCTCCGATAACTATGGCCACACCTTC.

In DNA form, the CDR3 reads TGTGCCAGCAGTTTCCAGGCAAGGACGGGCTACACCTTC. It yields the protein CASSFQARTGYTF. This rearrangement joins TRBV27 to TRBJ1-2; D gene uncertain. V was clipped by 3 bases and J by 8 bases, with 13 bases between them. Germline V CDR1 and CDR2: MNHEY, SMNVEV (reference sequence). This CDR3 has 13 amino acids.